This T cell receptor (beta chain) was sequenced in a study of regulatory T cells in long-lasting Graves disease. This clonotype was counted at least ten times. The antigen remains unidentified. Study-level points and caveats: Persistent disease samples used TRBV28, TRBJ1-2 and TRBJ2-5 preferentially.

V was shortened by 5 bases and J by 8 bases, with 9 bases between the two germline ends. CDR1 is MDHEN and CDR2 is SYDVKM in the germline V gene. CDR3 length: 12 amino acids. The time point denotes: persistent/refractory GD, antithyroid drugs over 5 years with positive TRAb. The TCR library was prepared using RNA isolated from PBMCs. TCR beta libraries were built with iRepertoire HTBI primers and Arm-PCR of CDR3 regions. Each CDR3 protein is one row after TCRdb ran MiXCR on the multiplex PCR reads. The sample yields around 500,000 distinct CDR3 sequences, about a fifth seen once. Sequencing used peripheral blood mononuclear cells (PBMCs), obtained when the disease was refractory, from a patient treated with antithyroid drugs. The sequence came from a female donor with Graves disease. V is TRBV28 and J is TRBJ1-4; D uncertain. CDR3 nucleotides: TGTGCCAGCAGTCGCCCGGGGGAAAAACTGTTTTTT. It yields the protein CASSRPGEKLFF.